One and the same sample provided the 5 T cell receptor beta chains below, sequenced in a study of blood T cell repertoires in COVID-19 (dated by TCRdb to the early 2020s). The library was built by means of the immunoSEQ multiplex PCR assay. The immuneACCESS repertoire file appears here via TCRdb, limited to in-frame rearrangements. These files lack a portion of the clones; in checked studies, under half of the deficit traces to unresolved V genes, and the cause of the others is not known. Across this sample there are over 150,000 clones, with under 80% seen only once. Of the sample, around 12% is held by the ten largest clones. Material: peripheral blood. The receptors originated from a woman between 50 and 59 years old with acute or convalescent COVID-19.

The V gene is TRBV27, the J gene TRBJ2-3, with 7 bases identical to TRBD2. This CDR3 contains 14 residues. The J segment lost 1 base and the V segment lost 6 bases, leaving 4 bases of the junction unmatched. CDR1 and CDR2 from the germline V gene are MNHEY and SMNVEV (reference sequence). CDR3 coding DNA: TGTGCCAGCAGCCTTGGGGGGGGCACAGATACGCAGTATTTT. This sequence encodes CASSLGGGTDTQYF.

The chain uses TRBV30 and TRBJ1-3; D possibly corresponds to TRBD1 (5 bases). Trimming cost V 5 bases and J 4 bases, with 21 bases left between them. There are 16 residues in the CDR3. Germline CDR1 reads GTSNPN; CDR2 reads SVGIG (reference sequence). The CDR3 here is CAWSVPEVGGGNTIYF. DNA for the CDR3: TGTGCCTGGTCCGTCCCCGAAGTGGGGGGAGGAAACACCATATATTTT.

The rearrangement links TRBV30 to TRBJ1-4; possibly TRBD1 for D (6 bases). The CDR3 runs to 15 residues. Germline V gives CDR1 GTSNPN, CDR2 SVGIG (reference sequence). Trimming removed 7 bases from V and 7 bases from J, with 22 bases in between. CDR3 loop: CASSLSAGVAEKLFF. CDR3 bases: TGTGCCTCCTCTCTTTCGGCAGGGGTCGCTGAAAAACTGTTTTTT.

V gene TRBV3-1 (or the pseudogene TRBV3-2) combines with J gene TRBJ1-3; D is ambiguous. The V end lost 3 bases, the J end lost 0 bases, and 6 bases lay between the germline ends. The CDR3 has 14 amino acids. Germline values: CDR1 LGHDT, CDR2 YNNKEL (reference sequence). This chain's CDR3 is CASSQGSSGNTIYF. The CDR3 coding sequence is TGTGCCAGCAGCCAGGGGAGCTCTGGAAACACCATATATTTT.

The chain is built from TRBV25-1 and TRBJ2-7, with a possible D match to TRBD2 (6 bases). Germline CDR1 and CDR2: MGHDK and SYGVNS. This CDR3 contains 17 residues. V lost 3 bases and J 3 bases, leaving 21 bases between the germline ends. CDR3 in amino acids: CASSDSSRRGLLYEQYF. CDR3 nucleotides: TGTGCCAGCAGTGATAGTTCTAGGAGGGGATTACTCTACGAGCAGTACTTC.